This T cell receptor (beta chain) was identified during a study of blood T cell repertoires in COVID-19. Study summary: The United States, Italy and Spain provided the acute and convalescent COVID-19 samples. Sample material is recorded as cDNA or gDNA derived from T cells, B-cell-depleted T cells, or PBMCs.

Original handling: Amplification from reference gene primers served as the basis for estimated nucleated cell counts. Profiling relied on immunoSEQ multiplex PCR, and the TCRdb table lists in-frame clones only, not all of them. V and J calls and clone size are given by that table; D and trimming were obtained from the DNA. This sample carries some 38,000 clones, 80% to 90% of them seen once, and the ten largest clones take approximately 9.1%. Looked up from germline, CDR1 is KGHSH and CDR2 is LQKENI. V dropped 4 bases and J dropped 3; count of bases not matched to a gene: 4. The CDR3 sequence is 15 residues long.

The sample comprised peripheral blood. This chain links TRBV18 with TRBJ1-2; 11 positions agree with TRBD1. This clonotype originated in a man aged 60 to 75 in a cohort sampled during active COVID-19. The CDR3 sequence: CASSLPGQGDYGYTF. In DNA, the CDR3 is TGTGCCAGCTCACTACCGGGACAGGGGGACTATGGCTACACCTTC.